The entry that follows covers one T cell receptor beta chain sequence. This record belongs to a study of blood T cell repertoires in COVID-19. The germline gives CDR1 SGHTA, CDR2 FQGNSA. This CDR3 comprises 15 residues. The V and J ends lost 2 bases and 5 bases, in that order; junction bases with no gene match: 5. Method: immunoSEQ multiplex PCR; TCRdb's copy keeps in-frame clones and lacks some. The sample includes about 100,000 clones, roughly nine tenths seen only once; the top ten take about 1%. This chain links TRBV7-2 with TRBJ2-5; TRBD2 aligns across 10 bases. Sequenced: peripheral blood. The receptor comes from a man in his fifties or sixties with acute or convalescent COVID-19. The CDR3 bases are TGTGCCAGCAGCTTAATAGCGGGAGGATGGGAGACCCAGTACTTC. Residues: CASSLIAGGWETQYF.